The entry below gives a single T cell receptor (beta chain) sequence along with its context. The CDR3 has 14 amino acids. V lost 5 bases and J 4 bases, leaving 15 bases between the germline ends. CDR1 is LNHDA and CDR2 is SQIVND in the germline V gene (reference sequence). Study members were between about 18 and 89 years old and lived in 24 US regions. Recovered status in Cohort 3 required two negative PCRs, clearance, or symptom resolution. This sample stems from a study of blood T cell repertoires in COVID-19. Clones were sequenced by immunoSEQ multiplex PCR, and TCRdb holds only the in-frame ones, with some missing. Of around 430,000 clones listed, more than 75% were seen once; the top ten hold roughly 9.4%.

The sequence was obtained from a woman aged 45 to 65 who had recovered from COVID-19. J is TRBJ2-7 and V is TRBV19; weak D call: TRBD1 (6 bases). The specimen was PBMCs or T cells enriched from blood (not recorded which). This CDR3 is CASSPDSLGYEQYF. The CDR3 DNA reads TGTGCCAGTAGTCCGGACAGTCTCGGGTACGAGCAGTACTTC.